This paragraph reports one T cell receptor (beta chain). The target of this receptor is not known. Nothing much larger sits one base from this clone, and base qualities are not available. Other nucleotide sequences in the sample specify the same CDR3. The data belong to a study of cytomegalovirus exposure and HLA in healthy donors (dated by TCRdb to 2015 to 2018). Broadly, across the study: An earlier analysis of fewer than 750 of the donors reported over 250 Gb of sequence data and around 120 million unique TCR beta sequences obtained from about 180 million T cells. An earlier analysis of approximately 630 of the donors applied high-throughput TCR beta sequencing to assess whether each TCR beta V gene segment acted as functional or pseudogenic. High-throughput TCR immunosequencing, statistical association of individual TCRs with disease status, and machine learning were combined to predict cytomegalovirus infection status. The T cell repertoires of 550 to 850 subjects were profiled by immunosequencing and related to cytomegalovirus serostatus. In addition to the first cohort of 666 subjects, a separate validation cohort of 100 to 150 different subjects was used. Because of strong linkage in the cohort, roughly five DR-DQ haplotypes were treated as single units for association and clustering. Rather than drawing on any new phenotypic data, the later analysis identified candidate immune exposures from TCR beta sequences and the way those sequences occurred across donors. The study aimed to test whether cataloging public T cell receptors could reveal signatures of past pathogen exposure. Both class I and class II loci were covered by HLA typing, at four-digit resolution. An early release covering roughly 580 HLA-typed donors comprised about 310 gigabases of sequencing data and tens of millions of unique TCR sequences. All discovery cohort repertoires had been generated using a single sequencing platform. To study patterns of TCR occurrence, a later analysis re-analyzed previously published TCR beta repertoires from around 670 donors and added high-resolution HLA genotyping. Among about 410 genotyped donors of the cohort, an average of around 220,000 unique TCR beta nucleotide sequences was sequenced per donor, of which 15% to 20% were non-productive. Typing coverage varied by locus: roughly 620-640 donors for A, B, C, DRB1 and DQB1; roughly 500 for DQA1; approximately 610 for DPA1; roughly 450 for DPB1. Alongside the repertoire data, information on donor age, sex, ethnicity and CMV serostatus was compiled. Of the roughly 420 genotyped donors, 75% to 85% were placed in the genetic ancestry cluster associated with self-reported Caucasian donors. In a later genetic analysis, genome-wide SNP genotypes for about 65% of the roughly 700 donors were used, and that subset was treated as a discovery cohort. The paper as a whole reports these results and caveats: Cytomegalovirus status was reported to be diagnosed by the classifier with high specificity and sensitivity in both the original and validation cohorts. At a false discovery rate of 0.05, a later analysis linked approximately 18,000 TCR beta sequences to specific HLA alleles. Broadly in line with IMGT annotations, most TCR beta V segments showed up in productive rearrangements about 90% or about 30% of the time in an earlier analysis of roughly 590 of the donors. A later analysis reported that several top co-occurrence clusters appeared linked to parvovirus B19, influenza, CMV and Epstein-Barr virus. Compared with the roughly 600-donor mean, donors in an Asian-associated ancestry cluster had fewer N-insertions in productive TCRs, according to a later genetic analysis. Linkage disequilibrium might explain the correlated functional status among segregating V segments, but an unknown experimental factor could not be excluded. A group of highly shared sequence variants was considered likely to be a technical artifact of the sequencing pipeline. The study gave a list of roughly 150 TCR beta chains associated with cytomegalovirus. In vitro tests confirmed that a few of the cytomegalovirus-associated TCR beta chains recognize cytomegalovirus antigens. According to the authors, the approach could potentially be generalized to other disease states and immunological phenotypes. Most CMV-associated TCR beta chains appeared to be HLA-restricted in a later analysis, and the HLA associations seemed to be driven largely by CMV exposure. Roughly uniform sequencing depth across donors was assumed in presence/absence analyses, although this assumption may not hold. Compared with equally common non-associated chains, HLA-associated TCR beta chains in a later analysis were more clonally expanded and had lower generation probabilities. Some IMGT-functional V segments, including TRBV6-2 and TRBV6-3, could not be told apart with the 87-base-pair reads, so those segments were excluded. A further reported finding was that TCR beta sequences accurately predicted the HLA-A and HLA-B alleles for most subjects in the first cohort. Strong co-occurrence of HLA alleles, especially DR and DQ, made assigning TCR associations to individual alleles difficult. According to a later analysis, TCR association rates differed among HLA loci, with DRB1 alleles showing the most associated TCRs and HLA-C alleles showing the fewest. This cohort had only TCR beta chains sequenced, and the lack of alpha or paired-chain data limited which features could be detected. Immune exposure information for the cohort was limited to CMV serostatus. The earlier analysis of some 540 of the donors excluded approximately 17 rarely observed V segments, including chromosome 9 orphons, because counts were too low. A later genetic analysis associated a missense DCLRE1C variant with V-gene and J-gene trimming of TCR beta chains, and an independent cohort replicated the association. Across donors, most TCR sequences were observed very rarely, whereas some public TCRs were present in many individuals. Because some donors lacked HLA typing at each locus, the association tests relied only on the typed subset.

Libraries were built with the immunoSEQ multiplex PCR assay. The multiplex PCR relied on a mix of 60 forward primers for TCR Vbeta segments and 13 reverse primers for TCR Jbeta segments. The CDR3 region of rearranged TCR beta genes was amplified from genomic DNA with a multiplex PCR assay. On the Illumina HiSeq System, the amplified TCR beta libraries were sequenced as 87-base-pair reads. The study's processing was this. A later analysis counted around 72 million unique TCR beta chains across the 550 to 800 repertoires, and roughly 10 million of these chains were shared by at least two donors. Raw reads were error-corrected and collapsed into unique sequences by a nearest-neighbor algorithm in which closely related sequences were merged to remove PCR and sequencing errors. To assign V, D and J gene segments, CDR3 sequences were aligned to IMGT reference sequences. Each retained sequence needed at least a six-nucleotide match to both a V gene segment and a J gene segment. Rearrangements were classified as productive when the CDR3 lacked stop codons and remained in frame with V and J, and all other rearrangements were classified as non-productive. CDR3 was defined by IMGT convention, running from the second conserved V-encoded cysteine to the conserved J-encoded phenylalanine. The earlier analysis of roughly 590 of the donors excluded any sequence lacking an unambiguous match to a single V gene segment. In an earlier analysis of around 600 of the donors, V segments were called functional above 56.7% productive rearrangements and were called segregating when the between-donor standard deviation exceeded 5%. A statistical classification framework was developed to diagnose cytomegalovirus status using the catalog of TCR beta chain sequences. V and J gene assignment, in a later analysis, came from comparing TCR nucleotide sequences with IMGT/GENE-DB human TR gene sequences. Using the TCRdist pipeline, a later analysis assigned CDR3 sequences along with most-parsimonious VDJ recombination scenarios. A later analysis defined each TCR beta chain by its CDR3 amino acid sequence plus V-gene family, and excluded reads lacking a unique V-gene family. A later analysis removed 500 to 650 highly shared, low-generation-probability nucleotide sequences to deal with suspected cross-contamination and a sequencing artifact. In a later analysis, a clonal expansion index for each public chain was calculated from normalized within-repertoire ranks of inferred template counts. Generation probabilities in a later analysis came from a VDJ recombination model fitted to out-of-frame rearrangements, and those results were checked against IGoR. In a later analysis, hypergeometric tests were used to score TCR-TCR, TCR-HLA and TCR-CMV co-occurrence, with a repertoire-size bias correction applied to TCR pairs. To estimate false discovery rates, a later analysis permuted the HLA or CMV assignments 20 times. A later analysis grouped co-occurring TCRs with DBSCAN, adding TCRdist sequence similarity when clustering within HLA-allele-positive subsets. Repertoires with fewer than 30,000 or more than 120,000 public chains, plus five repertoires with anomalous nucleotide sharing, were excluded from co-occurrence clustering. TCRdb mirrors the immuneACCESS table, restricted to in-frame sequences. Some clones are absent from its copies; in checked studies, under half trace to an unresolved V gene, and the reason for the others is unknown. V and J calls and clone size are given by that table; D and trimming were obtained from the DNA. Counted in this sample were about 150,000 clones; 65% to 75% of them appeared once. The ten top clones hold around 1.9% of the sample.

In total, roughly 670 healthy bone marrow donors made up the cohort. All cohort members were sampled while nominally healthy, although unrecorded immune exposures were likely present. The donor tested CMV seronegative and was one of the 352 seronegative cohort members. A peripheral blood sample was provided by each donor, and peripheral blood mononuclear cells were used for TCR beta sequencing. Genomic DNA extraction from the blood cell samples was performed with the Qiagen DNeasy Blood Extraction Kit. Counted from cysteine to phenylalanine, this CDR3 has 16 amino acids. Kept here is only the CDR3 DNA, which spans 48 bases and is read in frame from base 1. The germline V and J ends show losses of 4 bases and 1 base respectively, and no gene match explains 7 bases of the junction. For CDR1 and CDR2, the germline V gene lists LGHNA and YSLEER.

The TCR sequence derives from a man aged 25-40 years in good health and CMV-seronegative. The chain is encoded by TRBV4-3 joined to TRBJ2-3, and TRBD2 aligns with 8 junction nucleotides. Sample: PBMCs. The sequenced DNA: TGCGCCAGCAGCCGACTCTCGGGGGGGGGCACAGATACGCAGTATTTT. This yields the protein CASSRLSGGGTDTQYF.